Following are 31 T cell receptor beta chains from one sample sequenced in a study of blood T cells in healthy people across ages. With a J-beta primer mix and a sample-barcoded 5' primer, a second PCR ran 7 to 11 cycles. One entry per CDR3 protein results from TCRdb running MiXCR on the 5' RACE reads. Here the sample spans 600,000 or so distinct CDR3 sequences, around 48% being singletons. Sequencing was carried out using blood. All receptors derive from an elderly man in good health.

The chain carries TRBV11-1 and TRBJ2-5; D remains ambiguous. Germline loops: CDR1 SGHAT, CDR2 FQDESV (reference sequence). There are 13 residues in the CDR3. V lost 6 bases and J lost 5, with 13 bases in between. Written as DNA, the CDR3 is TGTGCCAGCAGGCCCTCCAGCCGGGAGACCCAGTACTTC. It is translated as CASRPSSRETQYF.

This chain uses TRBV7-3 with TRBJ2-3; D uncertain. This CDR3 region has 13 residues. Trimming removed 4 bases at V and 2 bases at J, with 7 bases between. Germline V gene sequence: CDR1 SGHTA, CDR2 FQGTGA. The CDR3 nucleotides read TGTGCCAGCAGCTCCGAACACACAGATACGCAGTATTTT. As protein: CASSSEHTDTQYF.

The chain combines TRBV9 with TRBJ1-1; D perhaps matches TRBD1 (5 bases). Trimming left V 5 bases short and J 5 bases short, with 13 bases between. The CDR3 length is 13 residues. Germline V gene lookup returns CDR1 SGDLS and CDR2 YYNGEE. DNA of the CDR3: TGTGCCAGCAGGGGGACCGACTCAACTGAAGCTTTCTTT. Protein sequence: CASRGTDSTEAFF.

The chain employs TRBV7-9 and TRBJ1-2; D ambiguous. Trimming removed 7 bases from V and 4 bases from J, with 19 bases in between. Germline CDR1 and CDR2: SEHNR and FQNEAQ (reference sequence). The CDR3 sequence is 15 residues long. The CDR3 loop reads CASTPMETAPYGYTF. The CDR3 nucleotides read TGTGCCAGCACCCCGATGGAGACCGCGCCCTATGGCTACACCTTC.

This chain uses TRBV7-3 with TRBJ2-2; 7 bases fit TRBD2. CDR3 length equals 16 residues. The V gene's germline CDR1 is SGHTA and CDR2 FQGTGA. After removal of 4 bases from V and 0 bases from J, the junction contained 5 bases not matched to a gene. CDR3 sequence (DNA): TGTGCCAGCAGCTCGTCAACTAGCGCGAACACCGGGGAGCTGTTTTTT. Protein sequence: CASSSSTSANTGELFF.

This clonotype was counted between two and nine times. The V gene is TRBV7-3, the J gene TRBJ2-7; the D gene is possibly TRBD1 (6 bases). The germline CDR1 and CDR2 sequences are SGHTA and FQGTGA. This CDR3 has 15 residues. With 5 bases removed from V and 0 bases from J, the gap between germline ends came to 14 bases. The CDR3 protein is CASSPRQDLSYEQYF. The CDR3 DNA follows: TGTGCCAGCAGCCCCAGACAGGACCTCTCCTACGAGCAGTACTTC. Together with reference TRBV7-3 and TRBJ2-7, the CDR3 gives the full variable domain: GAGVSQTPSNKVTEKGKYVELRCDPISGHTALYWYRQSLGQGPEFLIYFQGTGAADDSGLPNDRFFAVRPEGSVSTLKIQRTERGDSAVYLCASSPRQDLSYEQYFGPGTRLTVT.

The chain has TRBV7-2 and TRBJ2-3; TRBD1 matches at 9 bases. Germline V gene sequence: CDR1 SGHTA, CDR2 FQGNSA. J lost 3 bases, V lost 6 bases, and 10 bases had no gene match. The length of the CDR3 is 16 residues. This CDR3 reads CASSFAQGALTDTQYF. In nucleotides, the CDR3 is TGTGCCAGCAGTTTTGCACAGGGGGCATTAACAGATACGCAGTATTTT.

The chain uses TRBV29-1 and TRBJ2-1; 13 nucleotides match TRBD2. V dropped 6 bases and J dropped 5; count of bases not matched to a gene: 4. CDR1 and CDR2 (germline): SQVTM, ANQGSEA. This CDR3 is built from 14 residues. The CDR3: CSVAGTSGDNEQFF. The CDR3 region has the DNA TGCAGCGTCGCCGGGACTAGCGGGGACAATGAGCAGTTCTTC.

This chain connects TRBV6-1 to TRBJ2-1; D gene ambiguous. In germline, CDR1 is MNHNS, CDR2 SASEGT. V was clipped by 2 bases and J by 9 bases, with 11 bases between them. This CDR3 is built from 13 residues. The CDR3 DNA follows: TGTGCCAGCAGTGAATTTTTGCTATCTGAGCAGTTCTTC. This codes for CASSEFLLSEQFF.

This clonotype was found a few times. The genes are TRBV5-1 and TRBJ2-7, with a possible D match to TRBD1 (5 bases). Germline-derived CDR1 and CDR2 are SGHRS and YFSETQ. This CDR3 has 14 residues. The V gene lost 4 bases and the J gene lost 4 bases, with 15 bases spanning the gap. This CDR3 is CASSPASRVYEQYF. The CDR3 coding sequence is TGCGCCAGCAGCCCGGCCTCCAGGGTGTACGAGCAGTACTTC.

This clonotype was observed a few times. The CDR3 loop reads CASSFGLAGVEQFF. The DNA for the CDR3 is TGCGCCAGCAGCTTTGGACTAGCGGGAGTTGAGCAGTTCTTC. J is TRBJ2-1 and V is TRBV4-3; 13 bases align to TRBD2. The V gene's germline CDR1 is LGHNA and CDR2 YSLEER. The J segment lost 9 bases and the V segment lost 5 bases, leaving 4 bases of the junction unmatched. There are 14 residues in the CDR3.

Here the CDR3 reads CASSYSRLSSYEQYF. The CDR3 DNA sequence: TGTGCCAGCAGTTACTCTAGGTTAAGCTCCTACGAGCAGTACTTC. The chain combines TRBV6-5 with TRBJ2-7, with D unclear. Trimming removed 0 bases at V and 0 bases at J, with 9 bases between. The CDR3 runs to 15 residues. Germline V lookup: CDR1 MNHEY, CDR2 SVGAGI.

There are many counts of this clonotype. The CDR3 loop reads CASSTISGISYNEQFF. DNA for the CDR3: TGTGCCAGCAGTACCATTAGCGGGATCTCCTACAATGAGCAGTTCTTC. The chain links TRBV6-5 to TRBJ2-1; 8 bases agree with TRBD2. J lost 0 bases, V lost 5 bases, and 6 bases had no gene match. The CDR3 contains 16 residues. In germline, CDR1 is MNHEY, CDR2 SVGAGI.

This clonotype came up a few times. V and J are TRBV6-2 or TRBV6-3 and TRBJ2-1; D possibly corresponds to TRBD2 (5 bases). Trimming cost V 2 bases and J 10 bases, with 12 bases left between them. This CDR3 contains 13 residues. Germline CDR1 and CDR2: MNHEY and SVGEGT. Here the CDR3 DNA reads TGTGCCAGCAGTTACCAACCCACTAGGGAGCAGTTCTTC. It translates to CASSYQPTREQFF.

V usage is TRBV5-1 and J usage is TRBJ2-7; a possible D gene is TRBD1 (6 bases). V was shortened by 4 bases and J by 1 base, with 18 bases between the two germline ends. The CDR3 is 16 amino acids. From germline, CDR1 is SGHRS and CDR2 YFSETQ. The CDR3 bases are TGCGCCAGCAGCACCCGGACCGGACAGAATTCCTACGAGCAGTACTTC. It translates to CASSTRTGQNSYEQYF.

The chain uses TRBV20-1 and TRBJ1-4, with 7 nucleotides matching TRBD1. Germline V lookup: CDR1 DFQATT, CDR2 SNEGSKA (reference sequence). Unmatched junction bases numbered 6, after V lost 5 bases and J lost 6 bases. This CDR3 has 13 residues. For the CDR3, the DNA is TGCAGTGCTTGGGACAGCAGATATGAAAAACTGTTTTTT. It encodes CSAWDSRYEKLFF.

The chain combines TRBV3-1 with TRBJ2-5; TRBD2 matches 9 bases. The germline gives CDR1 LGHDT, CDR2 YNNKEL (reference sequence). Trimming cost V 0 bases and J 11 bases; bases outside gene matches: 13. The CDR3 has 16 amino acids. The CDR3 is CASSQDAGGSIGEQYF. CDR3 in DNA: TGTGCCAGCAGCCAAGATGCGGGAGGGAGTATCGGTGAGCAGTACTTC.

This clonotype was recorded many times. The V and J genes are TRBV15 and TRBJ2-7, with D unresolved. Germline values: CDR1 LNHNV, CDR2 YYDKDF (reference sequence). This CDR3 contains 15 residues. The ends were cut back, 5 bases at V and 5 bases at J, with 19 bases in the middle. As DNA, the CDR3 is TGTGCCACCAGCCCGAAAGGGTCGTTGCTGCACGAGCAGTACTTC. Translation: CATSPKGSLLHEQYF. The whole variable domain, remainder taken from reference TRBV15 and TRBJ2-7, is DAMVIQNPRYQVTQFGKPVTLSCSQTLNHNVMYWYQQKSSQAPKLLFHYYDKDFNNEADTPDNFQSRRPNTSFCFLDIRSPGLGDTAMYLCATSPKGSLLHEQYFGPGTRLTVT.

This clonotype has only a few counts. The V and J genes are TRBV7-2 and TRBJ2-7, with TRBD1 as a possible D gene (6 bases). CDR3 size: 15 residues. From germline, CDR1 is SGHTA and CDR2 FQGNSA. Trimming pared 4 bases from V and 0 bases from J, leaving 13 bases between. As DNA, the CDR3 is TGTGCCAGCAGCTACAGGGCCCTTAGCTCCTACGAGCAGTACTTC. The encoded protein is CASSYRALSSYEQYF. Combining the CDR3 with reference TRBV7-2 and TRBJ2-7 gives the whole variable domain GAGVSQSPSNKVTEKGKDVELRCDPISGHTALYWYRQSLGQGLEFLIYFQGNSAPDKSGLPSDRFSAERTGGSVSTLTIQRTQQEDSAVYLCASSYRALSSYEQYFGPGTRLTVT.

This rearrangement joins TRBV25-1 to TRBJ1-6, with no clear D. The CDR3 is 16 residues long. CDR1 MGHDK and CDR2 SYGVNS come from the germline V gene. Trimming stripped 4 bases from V and 0 bases from J, with 10 bases between. In DNA, the CDR3 is TGTGCCAGCAGTGGAGCGGCGAGCTCCTATAATTCACCCCTCCACTTT. Its protein product is CASSGAASSYNSPLHF.

Of note for this clonotype: A read error is possible here, since a much larger clone lies one base away. V and J are TRBV6-6 and TRBJ1-2; D perhaps matches TRBD1 (6 bases). Looked up from germline, CDR1 is MNHNY and CDR2 is SVGAGI (reference sequence). V lost 5 bases to trimming and J lost 13 bases, with 26 bases between them. The CDR3 length is 15 residues. CDR3 protein: CASSPEGGTSSGTTF. The CDR3 coding sequence is TGTGCCAGCAGTCCCGAGGGTGGGACAAGTAGCGGGACCACCTTC.

This clonotype was detected once. The chain links TRBV4-3 to TRBJ2-1; D is possibly TRBD2 (5 bases). The CDR3 extends over 14 amino acids. Trimming took 2 bases from V and 7 from J, leaving 12 bases between them. CDR1 and CDR2 (germline): LGHNA, YSLEER. In DNA form, the CDR3 reads TGCGCCAGCAGCCAACGGGGAAAGGGTAATGAGCAGTTCTTC. This codes for CASSQRGKGNEQFF.

This chain connects TRBV5-1 to TRBJ1-2, with D unclear. There are 14 residues in the CDR3. Germline-derived CDR1 and CDR2 are SGHRS and YFSETQ. V was cut by 4 bases and J by 5 bases, with 15 bases left in between. CDR3 loop: CASSPVAGQYGYTF. CDR3 DNA: TGCGCCAGCAGCCCCGTTGCAGGCCAATATGGCTACACCTTC.

This rearrangement joins TRBV20-1 to TRBJ2-1, with D perhaps TRBD1 (5 bases). The V gene's germline CDR1 is DFQATT and CDR2 SNEGSKA (reference sequence). The CDR3 consists of 15 residues. Trimming stripped 1 base from V and 3 bases from J, with 13 bases between. CDR3 DNA: TGCAGTGCTAGAGTTCAGGGCACTCGCTACAATGAGCAGTTCTTC. Protein product: CSARVQGTRYNEQFF.

This clonotype was counted only a few times. A single base separates this from a much larger clone, so it may be a read error. The gene calls are TRBV7-9 and TRBJ1-2; D remains unclear. This CDR3 contains 12 residues. Germline values: CDR1 SEHNR, CDR2 FQNEAQ (reference sequence). The CDR3, as DNA: TGTTCCAGCAGCCCTGTCGAGGGAGGCTACACCTTC. Its translation is CSSSPVEGGYTF. Drawing the rest from reference TRBV7-9 and TRBJ1-2, the complete variable domain is DTGVSQNPRHKITKRGQNVTFRCDPISEHNRLYWYRQTLGQGPEFLTYFQNEAQLEKSRLLSDRFSAERPKGSFSTLEIQRTEQGDSAMYLCSSSPVEGGYTFGSGTRLTVV.

The chain employs TRBV7-8 and TRBJ2-4; 11 bases align to TRBD1. The last part of the DNA fits TRBJ2-7 better; the J call may be wrong. This CDR3 comprises 16 residues. Per the germline V gene, CDR1 is SGHVS and CDR2 is FQNEAQ. CDR3 region: CASSTRTGGARYEQYF. The CDR3 DNA reads TGTGCCAGCAGCACACGGACAGGGGGCGCGAGATACGAGCAGTACTTC.

The chain employs TRBV27 and TRBJ1-2; 9 positions agree with TRBD1. Losses at the gene ends were 5 bases for V and 4 bases for J; bases not matched to a gene: 8. This CDR3 is built from 15 residues. Germline V CDR1 and CDR2: MNHEY, SMNVEV (reference sequence). CDR3 region: CASSIPGQGAYGYTF. The DNA of the CDR3 is TGTGCCAGCAGTATACCGGGACAGGGTGCCTATGGCTACACCTTC.

The rearrangement joins TRBV4-3 to TRBJ1-4; perhaps TRBD1 as D (5 bases). Germline values: CDR1 LGHNA, CDR2 YSLEER. V lost 0 bases, J lost 8 bases, and 16 bases lay in between. This CDR3 is 16 amino acids long. CDR3 in amino acids: CASSQDLGEGMEKLFF. The CDR3 bases are TGCGCCAGCAGCCAAGATTTGGGAGAGGGGATGGAAAAACTGTTTTTT.

The chain has TRBV12-3 or TRBV12-4 and TRBJ2-7, with D unclear. With 4 bases removed from V and 4 bases from J, the gap between germline ends came to 17 bases. The CDR3 extends over 15 amino acids. The CDR3 reads CASSSFGRHKYEQYF. The DNA of the CDR3 is TGTGCCAGCAGTTCCTTTGGGCGTCATAAATACGAGCAGTACTTC.

CDR3 sequence reads: CASSVGLGNNYEQYF. The CDR3 DNA reads TGTGCCAGCAGTGTTGGGTTGGGGAATAACTACGAGCAGTACTTC. The chain has TRBV2 and TRBJ2-7; D uncertain. Germline V CDR1 and CDR2: SNHLY, FYNNEI. The CDR3 runs to 15 residues. V shed 4 bases and J shed 3 bases, with 16 bases lying between them.

A word on this clonotype: One junction end disagrees with the germline gene, perhaps due to a read error. V is TRBV7-9 and J is TRBJ1-2; 10 bases line up with TRBD1. The CDR3 spans 16 residues. The V gene's germline CDR1 is SEHNR and CDR2 FQNEAQ (reference sequence). This CDR3 reads CASSLLGTGANYGCTF. Here the CDR3 DNA reads TGTGCCAGCAGCTTATTAGGGACAGGGGCCAACTATGGCTGCACCTTC.